Reported below is one T cell receptor (beta chain). What this receptor recognizes is not known. The record has no base qualities; no much larger clone is one base away. The germline ends are 12 bases apart after V is trimmed by 0 bases and J by 6 bases. Taken from the germline V gene, the CDR1 and CDR2 loops are SGHDT and YYEEEE. From cysteine to phenylalanine, the CDR3 is 15 amino acids long. The DNA shown is the 45-base CDR3, in frame from base 1. Each collaborating institution followed its own protocols to collect whole blood in K2EDTA tubes. For TCRbeta analysis, collaborator samples were shipped as frozen whole blood, as isolated PBMCs, or as DNA extracted from either sample type. These data originate in a study of blood T cell repertoires in COVID-19 (dated by TCRdb to 2019 to 2021). In the study overall: Collaborator samples came from the United States, Italy and Spain and covered acute and convalescent phases of COVID-19. The prospective study material was composed of cDNA or gDNA derived from T cells, B-cell-depleted T cells, or PBMCs. Subjects who had been exposed to COVID-19, were actively infected with it, or had recovered from it provided the deeply sampled blood TCRbeta repertoires that made up the dataset. The repertoires were released in a freely available public database intended as a resource for research on the immune response to SARS-CoV-2. The samples were drawn from two sources: the first 160 participants of the ongoing ImmuneRACE study, and 1,000 to 1,500 subjects contributed by 6 global collaborators. Sample metadata almost always included a de-identified subject ID, COVID-19 status, age in years and sex. Where HLA class I and class II types were available, the types were taken from metadata supplied by the sample provider, not from assay-based typing.

Results and caveats for the whole study, not just this receptor: Clinical and demographic metadata were provided uncurated, with the amount varying by source and participant.

The immunoSEQ Assay, a bias-controlled multiplex PCR, was used to amplify TCRbeta CDR3 regions from genomic DNA. In the source study's methods: Nucleated cell counts per sample were estimated from amplification of reference gene primers within the assay. Sequence reads were collapsed and filtered to measure the absolute abundance of every unique TCRbeta CDR3 rearrangement. For each sample, productive Simpson clonality was calculated as the square root of Simpson's diversity index across productive rearrangements. TCRdb took over this immuneACCESS table, retaining in-frame rearrangements with V and J assigned. Such tables are incomplete; in checked studies, under half of the missing clones stem from an unresolved V gene, and the remainder is unexplained. Clone size and the V and J calls come from that table; the DNA yielded D and trimming. The sample yields roughly 70,000 clones; around nine tenths were counted once. The ten largest make up nearly 4% of the sample.

Sequencing used peripheral blood. The rearrangement joined TRBV5-6 to TRBJ1-4, with no reliable assignment of the D segment. The sequence derives from a man between 65 and 85 years old with acute or convalescent COVID-19. The DNA sequence is given as TGTGCCAGCAGCTTGGGTTGGGCTGACGATGAAAAACTGTTTTTT. It codes for CASSLGWADDEKLFF.